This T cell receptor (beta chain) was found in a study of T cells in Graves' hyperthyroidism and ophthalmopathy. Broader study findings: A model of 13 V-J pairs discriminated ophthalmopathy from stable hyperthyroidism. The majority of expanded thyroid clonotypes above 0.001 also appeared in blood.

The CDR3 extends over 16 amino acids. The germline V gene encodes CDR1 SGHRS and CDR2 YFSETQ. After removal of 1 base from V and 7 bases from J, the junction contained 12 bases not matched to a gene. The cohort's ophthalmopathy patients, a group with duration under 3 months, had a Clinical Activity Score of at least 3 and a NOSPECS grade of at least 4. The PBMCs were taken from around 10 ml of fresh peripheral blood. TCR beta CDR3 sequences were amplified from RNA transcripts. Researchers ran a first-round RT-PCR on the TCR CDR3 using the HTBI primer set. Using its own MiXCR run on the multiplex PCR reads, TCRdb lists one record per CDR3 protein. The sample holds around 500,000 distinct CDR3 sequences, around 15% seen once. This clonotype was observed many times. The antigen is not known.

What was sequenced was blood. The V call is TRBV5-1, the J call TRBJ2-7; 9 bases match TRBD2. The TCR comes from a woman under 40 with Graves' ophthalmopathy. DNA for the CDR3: TGCGCCAGCAGCTTGTGGACTGGCGGGAGGGCAGGAGAGCAGTACTTC. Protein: CASSLWTGGRAGEQYF. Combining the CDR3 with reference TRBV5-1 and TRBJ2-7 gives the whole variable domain KAGVTQTPRYLIKTRGQQVTLSCSPISGHRSVSWYQQTPGQGLQFLFEYFSETQRNKGNFPGRFSGRQFSNSRSEMNVSTLELGDSALYLCASSLWTGGRAGEQYFGPGTRLTVT.